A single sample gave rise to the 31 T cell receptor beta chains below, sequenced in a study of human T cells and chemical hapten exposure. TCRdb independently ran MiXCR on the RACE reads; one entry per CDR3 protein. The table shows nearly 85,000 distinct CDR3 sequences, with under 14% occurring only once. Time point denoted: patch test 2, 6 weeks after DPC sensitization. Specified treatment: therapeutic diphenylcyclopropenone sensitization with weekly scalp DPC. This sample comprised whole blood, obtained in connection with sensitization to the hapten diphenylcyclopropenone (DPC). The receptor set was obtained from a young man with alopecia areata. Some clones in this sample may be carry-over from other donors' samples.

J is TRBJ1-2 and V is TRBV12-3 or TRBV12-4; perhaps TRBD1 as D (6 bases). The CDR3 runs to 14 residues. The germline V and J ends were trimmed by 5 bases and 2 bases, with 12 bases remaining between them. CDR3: CASSTTGTNYGYTF. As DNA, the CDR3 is TGTGCCAGCAGTACCACAGGGACCAACTATGGCTACACCTTC.

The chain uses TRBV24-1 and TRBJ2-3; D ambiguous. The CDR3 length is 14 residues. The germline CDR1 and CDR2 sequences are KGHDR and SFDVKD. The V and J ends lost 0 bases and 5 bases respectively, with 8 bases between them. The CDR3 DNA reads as TGTGCCACCAGTGATTTGCGGGTCGGAGATACGCAGTATTTT. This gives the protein CATSDLRVGDTQYF.

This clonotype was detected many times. The CDR3 region has the DNA TGTGCCAGCAGGGCGCTCGATGAGCAGTTCTTC. Its translation is CASRALDEQFF. The V call is TRBV25-1, the J call TRBJ2-1; D gene unclear. Germline CDR1 reads MGHDK; CDR2 reads SYGVNS. The CDR3 has 11 amino acids. Trimming stripped 6 bases from V and 8 bases from J, with 8 bases between.

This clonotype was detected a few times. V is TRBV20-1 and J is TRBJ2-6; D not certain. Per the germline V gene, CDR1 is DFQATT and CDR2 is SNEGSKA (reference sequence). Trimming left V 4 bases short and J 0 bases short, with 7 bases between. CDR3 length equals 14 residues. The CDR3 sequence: CSAIDNSGANVLTF. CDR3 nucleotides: TGCAGTGCTATCGACAACTCTGGGGCCAACGTCCTGACTTTC.

CDR3 sequence: CASSLNGRDRDTEAFF. CDR3 in DNA: TGCGCCAGCAGCTTAAACGGGAGGGACAGGGACACTGAAGCTTTCTTT. The rearrangement uses TRBV5-1 and TRBJ1-1; the match to TRBD1 covers 9 bases. Per the germline V gene, CDR1 is SGHRS and CDR2 is YFSETQ. The trim removed 2 bases at V and 3 bases at J, leaving 8 bases unmatched. This CDR3 has 16 residues.

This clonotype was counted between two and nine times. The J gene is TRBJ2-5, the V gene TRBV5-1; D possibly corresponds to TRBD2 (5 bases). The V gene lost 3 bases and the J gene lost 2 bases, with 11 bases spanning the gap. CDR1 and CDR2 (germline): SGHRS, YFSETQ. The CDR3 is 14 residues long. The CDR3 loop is CASSSTTRQETQYF. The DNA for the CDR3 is TGCGCCAGCAGCTCCACCACTAGACAAGAGACCCAGTACTTC.

CDR3 sequence (DNA): TGTGCCGCCAGCAGGCAGGGGCTTGGTAATCAGCCCCAGCATTTT. This encodes CAASRQGLGNQPQHF. The rearrangement links TRBV28 to TRBJ1-5, with TRBD1 as a possible D gene (6 bases). Trimming took 11 bases from V and 4 from J, leaving 21 bases between them. This CDR3 region has 15 residues. From germline, CDR1 is MDHEN and CDR2 SYDVKM.

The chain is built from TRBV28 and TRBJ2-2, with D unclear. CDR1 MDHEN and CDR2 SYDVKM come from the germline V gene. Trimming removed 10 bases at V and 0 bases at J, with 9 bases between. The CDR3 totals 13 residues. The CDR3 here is CATPASNTGELFF. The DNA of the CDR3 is TGTGCCACCCCCGCCTCGAACACCGGGGAGCTGTTTTTT.

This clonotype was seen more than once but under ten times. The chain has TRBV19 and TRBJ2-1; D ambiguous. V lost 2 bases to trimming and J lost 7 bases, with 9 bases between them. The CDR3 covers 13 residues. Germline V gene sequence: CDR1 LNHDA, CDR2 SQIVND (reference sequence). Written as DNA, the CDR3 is TGTGCCAGTAGTATAAGTTTTCCGAATGAGCAGTTCTTC. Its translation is CASSISFPNEQFF.

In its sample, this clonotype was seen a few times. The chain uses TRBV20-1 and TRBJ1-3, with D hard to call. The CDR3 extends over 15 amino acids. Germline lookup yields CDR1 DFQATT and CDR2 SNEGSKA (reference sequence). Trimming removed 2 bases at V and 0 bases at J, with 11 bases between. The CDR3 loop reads CSARPGGFSGNTIYF. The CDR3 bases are TGCAGTGCTAGACCGGGCGGGTTCTCTGGAAACACCATATATTTT.

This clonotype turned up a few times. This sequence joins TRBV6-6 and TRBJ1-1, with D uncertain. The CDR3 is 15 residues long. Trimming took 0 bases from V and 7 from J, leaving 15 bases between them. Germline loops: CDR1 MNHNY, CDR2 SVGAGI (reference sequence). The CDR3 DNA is TGTGCCAGCAGTTACTCGGGTAGGGCCGGAAATGAAGCTTTCTTT. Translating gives CASSYSGRAGNEAFF.

Here the CDR3 reads CASTTTGRNSPLHF. The CDR3 DNA reads TGTGCCAGCACCACTACCGGCAGGAATTCACCCCTCCACTTT. V usage is TRBV7-2 and J usage is TRBJ1-6, with no clear D. The V end was cut by 7 bases, the J end by 7 bases, with 14 bases between. Germline assignment: CDR1 SGHTA and CDR2 FQGNSA. This CDR3 comprises 14 residues.

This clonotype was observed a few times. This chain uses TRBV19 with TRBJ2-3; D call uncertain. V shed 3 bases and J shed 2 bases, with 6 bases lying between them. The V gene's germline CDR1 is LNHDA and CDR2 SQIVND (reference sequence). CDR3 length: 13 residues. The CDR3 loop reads CASSISVTDTQYF. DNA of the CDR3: TGTGCCAGTAGTATCTCAGTCACAGATACGCAGTATTTT.

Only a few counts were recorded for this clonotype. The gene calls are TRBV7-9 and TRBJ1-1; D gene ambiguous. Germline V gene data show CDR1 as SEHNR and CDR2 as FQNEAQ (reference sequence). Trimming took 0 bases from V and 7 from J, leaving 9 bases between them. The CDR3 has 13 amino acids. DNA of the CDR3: TGTGCCAGCAGCTTAGCGTGGTGGATTGAAGCTTTCTTT. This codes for CASSLAWWIEAFF.

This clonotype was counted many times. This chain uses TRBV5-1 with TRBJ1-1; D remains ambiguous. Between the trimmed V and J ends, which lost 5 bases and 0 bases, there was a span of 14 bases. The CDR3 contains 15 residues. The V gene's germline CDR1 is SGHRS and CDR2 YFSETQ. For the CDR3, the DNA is TGCGCCAGCAGTATAACGGTTAGTTTGAACACTGAAGCTTTCTTT. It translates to CASSITVSLNTEAFF.

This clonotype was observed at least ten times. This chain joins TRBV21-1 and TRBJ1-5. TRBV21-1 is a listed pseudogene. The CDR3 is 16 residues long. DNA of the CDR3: TGTGCCAGCAGCAAGGGGGGTCGCGGCAGGGATCAGCCCCAGCATTTT. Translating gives CASSKGGRGRDQPQHF.

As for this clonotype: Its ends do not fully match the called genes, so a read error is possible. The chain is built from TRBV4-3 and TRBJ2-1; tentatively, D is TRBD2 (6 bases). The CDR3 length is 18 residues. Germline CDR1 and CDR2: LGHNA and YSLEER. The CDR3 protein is CASSQGTIARSSFNEQFF. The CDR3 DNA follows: TGCGCCAGCAGCCAAGGGACTATAGCCCGAAGCTCCTTCAATGAGCAGTTCTTC.

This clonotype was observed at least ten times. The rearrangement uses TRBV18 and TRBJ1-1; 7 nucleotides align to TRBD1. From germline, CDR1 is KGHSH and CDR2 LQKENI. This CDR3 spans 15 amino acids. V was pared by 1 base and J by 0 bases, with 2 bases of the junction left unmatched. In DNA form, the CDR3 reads TGTGCCAGCTCACCACGACAGGGTATGAACACTGAAGCTTTCTTT. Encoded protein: CASSPRQGMNTEAFF.

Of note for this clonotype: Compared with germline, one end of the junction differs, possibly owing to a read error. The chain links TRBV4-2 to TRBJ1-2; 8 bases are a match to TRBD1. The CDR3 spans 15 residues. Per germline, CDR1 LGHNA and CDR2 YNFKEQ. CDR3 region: CASSARTGNNYGYTF. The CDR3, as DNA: TGCGCCAGCAGCGCGAGGACAGGGAATAACTATGGCTACACCTTC.

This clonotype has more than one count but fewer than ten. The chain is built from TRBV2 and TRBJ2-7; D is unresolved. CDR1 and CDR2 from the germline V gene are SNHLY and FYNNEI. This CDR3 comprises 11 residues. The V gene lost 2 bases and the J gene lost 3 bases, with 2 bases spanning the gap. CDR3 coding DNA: TGTGCCAGCAGTGAAAACTACGAGCAGTACGTC. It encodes CASSENYEQYV.

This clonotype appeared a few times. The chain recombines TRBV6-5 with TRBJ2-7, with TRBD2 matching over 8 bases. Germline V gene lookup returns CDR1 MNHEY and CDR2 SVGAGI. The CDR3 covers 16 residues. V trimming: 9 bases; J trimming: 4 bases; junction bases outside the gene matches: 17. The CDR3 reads CARSHSPQRGIYEQYF. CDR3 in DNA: TGTGCCAGGAGTCACAGTCCCCAGCGGGGGATTTACGAGCAGTACTTC.

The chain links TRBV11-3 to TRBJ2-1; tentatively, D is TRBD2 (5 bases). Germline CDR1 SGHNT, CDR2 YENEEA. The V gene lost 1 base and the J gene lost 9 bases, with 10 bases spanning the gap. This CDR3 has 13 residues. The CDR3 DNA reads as TGTGCCAGCAGCTTAGGACTATTGGGTGAGCAGTTCTTC. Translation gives CASSLGLLGEQFF.

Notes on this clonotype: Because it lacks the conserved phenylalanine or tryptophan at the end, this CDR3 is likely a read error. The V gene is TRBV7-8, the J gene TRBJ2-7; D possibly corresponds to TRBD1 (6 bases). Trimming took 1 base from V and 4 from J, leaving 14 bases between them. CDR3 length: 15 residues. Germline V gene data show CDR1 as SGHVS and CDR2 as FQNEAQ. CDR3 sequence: CASSLVSGQLYEQYA. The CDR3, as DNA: TGTGCCAGCAGCTTAGTATCAGGACAGCTATACGAGCAGTACGCC.

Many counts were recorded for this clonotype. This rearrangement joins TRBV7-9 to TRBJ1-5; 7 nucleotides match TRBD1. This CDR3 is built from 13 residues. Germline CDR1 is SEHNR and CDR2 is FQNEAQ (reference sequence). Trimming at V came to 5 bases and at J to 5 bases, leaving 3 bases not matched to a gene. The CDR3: CASSDRVDQPQHF. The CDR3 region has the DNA TGTGCCAGCAGCGACAGGGTTGATCAGCCCCAGCATTTT.

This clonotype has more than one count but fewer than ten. Here the CDR3 reads CSARRAENTEAFF. In nucleotides, the CDR3 is TGCAGTGCTAGAAGGGCTGAGAACACTGAAGCTTTCTTT. This sequence joins TRBV20-1 and TRBJ1-1; D unclear. The ends were cut back, 2 bases at V and 1 base at J, with 8 bases in the middle. The germline gives CDR1 DFQATT, CDR2 SNEGSKA (reference sequence). The length of the CDR3 is 13 residues.

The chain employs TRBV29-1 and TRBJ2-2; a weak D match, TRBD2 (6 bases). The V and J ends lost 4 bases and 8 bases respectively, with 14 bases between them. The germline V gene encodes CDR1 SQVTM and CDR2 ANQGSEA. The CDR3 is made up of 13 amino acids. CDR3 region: CSVATRIGGELFF. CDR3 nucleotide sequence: TGCAGCGTTGCGACTAGAATTGGGGGGGAGCTGTTTTTT.

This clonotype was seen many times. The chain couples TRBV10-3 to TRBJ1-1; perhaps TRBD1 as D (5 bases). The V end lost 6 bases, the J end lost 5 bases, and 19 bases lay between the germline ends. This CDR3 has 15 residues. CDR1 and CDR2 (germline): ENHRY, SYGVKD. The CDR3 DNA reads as TGTGCCATCAGCCCCCGGGACCGCGTTTCTACTGAAGCTTTCTTT. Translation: CAISPRDRVSTEAFF.

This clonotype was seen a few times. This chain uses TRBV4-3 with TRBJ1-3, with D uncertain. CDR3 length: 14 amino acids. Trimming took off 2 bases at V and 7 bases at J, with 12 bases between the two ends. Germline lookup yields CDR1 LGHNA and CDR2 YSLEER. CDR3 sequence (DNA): TGCGCCAGCAGCCAAAATTTGGAACCTAACACCATATATTTT. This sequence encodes CASSQNLEPNTIYF.

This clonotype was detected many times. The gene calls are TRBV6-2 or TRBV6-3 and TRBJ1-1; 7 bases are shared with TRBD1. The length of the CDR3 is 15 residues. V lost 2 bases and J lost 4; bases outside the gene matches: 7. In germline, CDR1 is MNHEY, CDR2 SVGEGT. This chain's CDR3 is CASSYDREGATEAFF. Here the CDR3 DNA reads TGTGCCAGCAGTTACGACAGGGAGGGGGCCACTGAAGCTTTCTTT.

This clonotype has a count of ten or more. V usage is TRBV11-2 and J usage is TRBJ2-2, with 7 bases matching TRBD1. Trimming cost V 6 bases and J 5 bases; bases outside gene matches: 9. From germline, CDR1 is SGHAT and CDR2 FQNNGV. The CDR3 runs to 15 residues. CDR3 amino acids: CASRDWTGRTGELFF. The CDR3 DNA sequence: TGTGCCAGCAGGGACTGGACAGGAAGAACCGGGGAGCTGTTTTTT.

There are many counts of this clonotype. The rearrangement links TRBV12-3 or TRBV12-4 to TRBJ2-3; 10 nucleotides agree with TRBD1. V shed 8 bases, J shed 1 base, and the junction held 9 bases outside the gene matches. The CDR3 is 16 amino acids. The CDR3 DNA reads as TGTGCCAGCGGGGACAGGGGTCTTGGCGGCACAGATACGCAGTATTTT. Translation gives CASGDRGLGGTDTQYF.